This T cell receptor beta chain originates from a study of CD8+ T cells in alopecia areata. Study observations and caveats: In lesional scalp, particularly from alopecia totalis/universalis, clonality was higher than in normal scalp.

Points on this clone: What it binds is unknown.

cDNA reverse transcribed from extracted RNA served as the sequencing template. Data came from immunoSEQ multiplex PCR; TCRdb stores just in-frame clones and leaves some out. This sample has approximately 140,000 clones, with around 82% found just once. Treatment specified: oral pan-JAK inhibitor, 5-10 mg twice daily. Germline loops: CDR1 LNHNV, CDR2 YYDKDF (reference sequence). CDR3 size: 14 residues. Between the trimmed V and J ends, which lost 8 bases and 1 base, there was a span of 14 bases. Sequenced material: CD8+ T cells sorted from blood, taken at week 4, from a patient treated with tofacitinib. This TCR derives from a human donor with alopecia areata. The chain combines TRBV15 with TRBJ1-1; D is undetermined. CDR3 in amino acids: CATDDEGANTEAFF. The DNA of the CDR3 is TGTGCCACCGACGACGAAGGAGCGAACACTGAAGCTTTCTTT. Filled out from reference TRBV15 and TRBJ1-1, the complete variable domain reads DAMVIQNPRYQVTQFGKPVTLSCSQTLNHNVMYWYQQKSSQAPKLLFHYYDKDFNNEADTPDNFQSRRPNTSFCFLDIRSPGLGDTAMYLCATDDEGANTEAFFGQGTRLTVV.